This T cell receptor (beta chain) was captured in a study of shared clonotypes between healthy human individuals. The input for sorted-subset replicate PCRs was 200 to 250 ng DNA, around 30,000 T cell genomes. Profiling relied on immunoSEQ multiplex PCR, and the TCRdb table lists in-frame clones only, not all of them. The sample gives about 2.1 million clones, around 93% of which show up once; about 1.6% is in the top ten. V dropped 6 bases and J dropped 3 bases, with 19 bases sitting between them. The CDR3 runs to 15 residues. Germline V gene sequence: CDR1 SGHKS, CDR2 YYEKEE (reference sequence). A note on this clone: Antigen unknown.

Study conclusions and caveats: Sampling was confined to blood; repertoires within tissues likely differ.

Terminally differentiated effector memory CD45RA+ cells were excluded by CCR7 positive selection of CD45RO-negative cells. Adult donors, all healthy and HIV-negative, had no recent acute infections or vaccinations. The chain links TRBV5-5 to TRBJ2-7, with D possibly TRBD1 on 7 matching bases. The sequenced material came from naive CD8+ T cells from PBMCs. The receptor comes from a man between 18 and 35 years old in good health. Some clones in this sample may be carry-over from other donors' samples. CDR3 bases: TGTGCCAGCAACCTCGACAGGGACTTCTTCTACGAGCAGTACTTC. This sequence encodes CASNLDRDFFYEQYF.